These 5 T cell receptor beta chains were sequenced from one sample in a study of cytomegalovirus exposure and HLA in healthy donors. A multiplex PCR was run with 60 Vbeta primers and 13 Jbeta primers. Using immunoSEQ multiplex PCR, the repertoire was profiled, and TCRdb retains in-frame clones only, with some absent. The profile shows around 120,000 clones, approximately 85% of them singletons. The specimen sequenced was PBMCs. These TCRs come from a boy under 18 in good health and CMV-seronegative.

The chain is built from TRBV6-1 and TRBJ2-7; a weak D match, TRBD1 (6 bases). Trimming took 2 bases from V and 9 from J, leaving 17 bases between them. Per germline, CDR1 MNHNS and CDR2 SASEGT. The CDR3 has 14 residues. The CDR3 sequence is CASSELIGGEGQYF. CDR3 sequence (DNA): TGTGCCAGCAGTGAATTAATAGGGGGAGAGGGGCAGTACTTC.

The chain joins TRBV4-2 to TRBJ1-5; D not certain. Germline CDR1 LGHNA, CDR2 YNFKEQ. V was cut by 0 bases and J by 4 bases, with 10 bases left in between. The CDR3 length is 15 residues. This CDR3 reads CASSQEERGNQPQHF. For the CDR3, the DNA is TGTGCCAGCAGCCAAGAAGAACGGGGAAATCAGCCCCAGCATTTT.

Details on this clone: One end of the junction is discordant with germline, which a read error may explain. The chain uses TRBV5-6 and TRBJ2-1, with 7 bases aligning to TRBD1. The CDR3 contains 15 residues. Per the germline V gene, CDR1 is SGHDT and CDR2 is YYEEEE. CDR3 DNA: TGTGCCAGCAGCTCCGGAGGCAGGGGGTACAATGGGCAGTTCTTC. Translating it yields CASSSGGRGYNGQFF.

V usage is TRBV5-4 and J usage is TRBJ2-6; D perhaps matches TRBD1 (6 bases). The V end was cut by 4 bases, the J end by 0 bases, with 17 bases between. The germline V gene encodes CDR1 SGHNT and CDR2 YYREEE (reference sequence). The CDR3 is 18 residues long. The CDR3 protein is CASSTPGADLSGANVLTF. The CDR3 DNA follows: TGTGCCAGCAGCACCCCAGGGGCCGATCTCTCTGGGGCCAACGTCCTGACTTTC.

This sequence joins TRBV5-6 and TRBJ1-2; a possible D gene is TRBD1 (5 bases). Trimming pared 0 bases from V and 8 bases from J, leaving 11 bases between. Germline V gives CDR1 SGHDT, CDR2 YYEEEE. The CDR3 runs 13 residues. Here the CDR3 reads CASSLAGNRGYTF. CDR3 nucleotide sequence: TGTGCCAGCAGCTTGGCAGGGAATAGGGGCTACACCTTC.